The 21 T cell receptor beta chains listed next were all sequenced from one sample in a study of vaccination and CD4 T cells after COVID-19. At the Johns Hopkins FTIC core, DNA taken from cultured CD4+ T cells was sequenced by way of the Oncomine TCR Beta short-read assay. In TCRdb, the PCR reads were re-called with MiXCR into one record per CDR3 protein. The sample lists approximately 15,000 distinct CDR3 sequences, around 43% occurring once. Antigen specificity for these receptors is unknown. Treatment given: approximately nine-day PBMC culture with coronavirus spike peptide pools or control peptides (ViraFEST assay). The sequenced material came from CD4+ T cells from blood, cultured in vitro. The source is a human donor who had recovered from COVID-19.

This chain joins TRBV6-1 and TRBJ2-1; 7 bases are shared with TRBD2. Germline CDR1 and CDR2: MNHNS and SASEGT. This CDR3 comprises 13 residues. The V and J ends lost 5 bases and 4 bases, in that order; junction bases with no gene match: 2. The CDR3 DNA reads TGTGCCAGCAGTAGCGGGGTTTACAATGAGCAGTTCTTC. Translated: CASSSGVYNEQFF.

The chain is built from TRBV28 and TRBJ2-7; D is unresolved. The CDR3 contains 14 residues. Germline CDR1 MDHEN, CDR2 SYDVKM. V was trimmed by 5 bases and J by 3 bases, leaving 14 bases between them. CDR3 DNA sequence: TGTGCCAGCAGTCCGGGCCCTCAATACTACGAGCAGTACTTC. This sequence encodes CASSPGPQYYEQYF.

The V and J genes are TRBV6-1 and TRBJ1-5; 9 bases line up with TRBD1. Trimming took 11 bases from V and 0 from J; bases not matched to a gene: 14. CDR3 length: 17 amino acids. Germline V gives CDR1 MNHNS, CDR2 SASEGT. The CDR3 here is CAGKQGARFLSNQPQHF. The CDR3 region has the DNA TGTGCCGGCAAACAGGGGGCGCGGTTTCTTAGCAATCAGCCCCAGCATTTT.

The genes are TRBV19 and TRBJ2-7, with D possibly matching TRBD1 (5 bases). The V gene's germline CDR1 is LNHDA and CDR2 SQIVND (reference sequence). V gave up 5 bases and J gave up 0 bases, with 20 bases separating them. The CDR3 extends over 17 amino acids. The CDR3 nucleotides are TGTGCCAGTAGTGTTTATCCGACAGAGAGAATCTCCTACGAGCAGTACTTC. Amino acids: CASSVYPTERISYEQYF.

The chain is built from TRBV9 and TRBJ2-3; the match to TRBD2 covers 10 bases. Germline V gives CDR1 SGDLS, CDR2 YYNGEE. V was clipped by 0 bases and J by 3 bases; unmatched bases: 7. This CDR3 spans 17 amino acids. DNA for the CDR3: TGTGCCAGCAGCGTAGGGGTAGCTAGCGGGAGAACAGATACGCAGTATTTT. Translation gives CASSVGVASGRTDTQYF.

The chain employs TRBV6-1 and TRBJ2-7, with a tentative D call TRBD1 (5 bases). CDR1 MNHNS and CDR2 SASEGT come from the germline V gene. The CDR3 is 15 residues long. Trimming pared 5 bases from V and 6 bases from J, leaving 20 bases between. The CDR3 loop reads CASSPREGVLSEQYF. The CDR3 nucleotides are TGTGCCAGCAGTCCAAGGGAAGGGGTGTTAAGCGAGCAGTACTTC.

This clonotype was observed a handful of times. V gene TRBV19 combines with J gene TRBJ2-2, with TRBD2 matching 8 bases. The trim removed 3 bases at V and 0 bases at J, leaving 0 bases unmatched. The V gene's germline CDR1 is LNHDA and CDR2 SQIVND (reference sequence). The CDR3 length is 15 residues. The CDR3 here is CASSIGGANTGELFF. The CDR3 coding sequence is TGTGCCAGTAGTATCGGGGGGGCGAACACCGGGGAGCTGTTTTTT. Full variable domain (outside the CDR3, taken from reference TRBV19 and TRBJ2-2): DGGITQSPKYLFRKEGQNVTLSCEQNLNHDAMYWYRQDPGQGLRLIYYSQIVNDFQKGDIAEGYSVSREKKESFPLTVTSAQKNPTAFYLCASSIGGANTGELFFGEGSRLTVL.

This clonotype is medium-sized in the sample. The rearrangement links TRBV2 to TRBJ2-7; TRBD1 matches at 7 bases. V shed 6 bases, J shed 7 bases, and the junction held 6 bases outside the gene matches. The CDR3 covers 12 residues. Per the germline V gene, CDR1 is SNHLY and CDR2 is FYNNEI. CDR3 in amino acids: CASSRGQSEQYF. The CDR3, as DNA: TGTGCCAGCAGCCGGGGACAGAGTGAGCAGTACTTC.

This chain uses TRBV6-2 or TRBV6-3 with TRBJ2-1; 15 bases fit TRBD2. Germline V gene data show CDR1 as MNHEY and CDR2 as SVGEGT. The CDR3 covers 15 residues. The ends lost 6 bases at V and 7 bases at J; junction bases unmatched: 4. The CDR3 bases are TGTGCCAGCAGCCGGACTAGCGGGAGGGCAAATGAGCAGTTCTTC. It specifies CASSRTSGRANEQFF.

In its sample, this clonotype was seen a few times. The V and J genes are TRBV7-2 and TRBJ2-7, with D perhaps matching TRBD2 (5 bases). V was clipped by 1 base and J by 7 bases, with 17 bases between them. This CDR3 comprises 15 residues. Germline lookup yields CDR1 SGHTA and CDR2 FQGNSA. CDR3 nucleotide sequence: TGTGCCAGCAGCTTAGGAGCCCAGCGGACGGGGGAGCAGTACTTC. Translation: CASSLGAQRTGEQYF.

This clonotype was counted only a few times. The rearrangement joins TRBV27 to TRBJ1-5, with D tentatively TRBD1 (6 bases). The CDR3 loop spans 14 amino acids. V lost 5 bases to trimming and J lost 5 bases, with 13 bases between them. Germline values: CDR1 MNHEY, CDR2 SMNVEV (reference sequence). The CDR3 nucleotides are TGTGCCAGCAGTCTCACAGGGTTTTATCAGCCCCAGCATTTT. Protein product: CASSLTGFYQPQHF.

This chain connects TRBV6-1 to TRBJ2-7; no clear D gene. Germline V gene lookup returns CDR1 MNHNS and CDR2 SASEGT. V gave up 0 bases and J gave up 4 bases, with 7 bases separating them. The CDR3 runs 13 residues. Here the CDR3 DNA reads TGTGCCAGCAGTGAAGCGAGGCTATACGAGCAGTACTTC. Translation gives CASSEARLYEQYF.

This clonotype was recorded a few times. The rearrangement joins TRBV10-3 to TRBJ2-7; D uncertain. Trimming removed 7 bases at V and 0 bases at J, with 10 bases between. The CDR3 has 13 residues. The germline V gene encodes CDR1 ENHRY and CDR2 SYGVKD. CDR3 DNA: TGTGCCATCAAATCTCCAAGCTCCTACGAGCAGTACTTC. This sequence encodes CAIKSPSSYEQYF.

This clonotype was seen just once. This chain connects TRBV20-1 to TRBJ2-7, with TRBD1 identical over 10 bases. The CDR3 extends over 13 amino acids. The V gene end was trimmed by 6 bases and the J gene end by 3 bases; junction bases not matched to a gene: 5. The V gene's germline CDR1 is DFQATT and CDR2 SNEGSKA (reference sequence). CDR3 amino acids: CSANDRGLYEQYF. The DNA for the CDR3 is TGCAGTGCAAACGACAGGGGGCTCTACGAGCAGTACTTC.

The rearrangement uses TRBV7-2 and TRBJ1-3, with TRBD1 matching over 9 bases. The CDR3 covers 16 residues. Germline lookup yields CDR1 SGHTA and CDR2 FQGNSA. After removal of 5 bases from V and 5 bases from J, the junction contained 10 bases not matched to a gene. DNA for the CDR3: TGTGCCAGCAGCCTACGACAGGGGGGAGGACGAAACACCATATATTTT. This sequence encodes CASSLRQGGGRNTIYF.

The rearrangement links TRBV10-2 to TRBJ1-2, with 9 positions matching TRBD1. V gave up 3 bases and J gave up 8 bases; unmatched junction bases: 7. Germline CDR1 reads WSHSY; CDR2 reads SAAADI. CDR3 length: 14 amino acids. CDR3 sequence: CASSDGDRAPGYTF. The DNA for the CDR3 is TGCGCCAGCAGTGATGGGGACAGGGCTCCCGGCTACACCTTC.

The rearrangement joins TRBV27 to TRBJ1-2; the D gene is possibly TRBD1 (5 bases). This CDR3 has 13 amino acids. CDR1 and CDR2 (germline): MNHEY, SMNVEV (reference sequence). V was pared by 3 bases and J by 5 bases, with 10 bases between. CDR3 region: CASSFRAGYGYTF. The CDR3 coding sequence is TGTGCCAGCAGTTTTAGGGCAGGGTATGGCTACACCTTC.

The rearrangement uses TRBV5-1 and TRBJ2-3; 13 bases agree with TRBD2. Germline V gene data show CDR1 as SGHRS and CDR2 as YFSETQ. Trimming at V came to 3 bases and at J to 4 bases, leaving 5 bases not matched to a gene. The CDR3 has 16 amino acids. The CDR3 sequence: CASSSRTSGSADTQYF. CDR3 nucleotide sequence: TGCGCCAGCAGCTCGAGGACTAGCGGGAGTGCAGATACGCAGTATTTT.

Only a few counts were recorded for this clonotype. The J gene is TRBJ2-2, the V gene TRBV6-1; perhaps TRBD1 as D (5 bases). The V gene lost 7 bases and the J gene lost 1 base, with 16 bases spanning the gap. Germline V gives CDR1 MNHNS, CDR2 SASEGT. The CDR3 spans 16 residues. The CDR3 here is CASTLAQGRNTGELFF. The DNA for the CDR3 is TGTGCCAGCACCTTGGCGCAGGGAAGGAACACCGGGGAGCTGTTTTTT.

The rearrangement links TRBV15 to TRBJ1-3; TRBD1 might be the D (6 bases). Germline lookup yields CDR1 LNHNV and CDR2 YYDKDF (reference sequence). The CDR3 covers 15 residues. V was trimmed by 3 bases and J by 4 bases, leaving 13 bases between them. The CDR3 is CATSSPRGSGNTIYF. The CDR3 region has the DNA TGTGCCACCAGCAGCCCAAGGGGGTCGGGAAACACCATATATTTT.

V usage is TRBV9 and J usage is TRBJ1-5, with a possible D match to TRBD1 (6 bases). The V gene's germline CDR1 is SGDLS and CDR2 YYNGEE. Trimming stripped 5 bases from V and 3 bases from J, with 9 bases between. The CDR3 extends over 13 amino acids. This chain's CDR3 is CASSRGDNQPQHF. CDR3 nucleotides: TGTGCCAGCAGTAGGGGGGACAATCAGCCCCAGCATTTT.